The T cell receptor (beta chain) described here comes from a study of PD-1 blockade in classical Hodgkin lymphoma. General study results and limits: It was reported that newly diagnosed patients had less baseline TCR diversity than healthy donors. The CD4+ diversity rise by C4D1 was clearest in complete responders.

Only in-frame clones appear in the TCRdb table, and some are missing; sequencing was by immunoSEQ multiplex PCR. The sample lists 80,000 to 95,000 clones, 75% to 85% occurring once. The CDR3 has 13 amino acids. The germline V gene encodes CDR1 SEHNR and CDR2 FQNEAQ (reference sequence). V was shortened by 3 bases and J by 5 bases, with 10 bases between the two germline ends. Noted time point: cycle 4 day 1 (C4D1), after 6 weeks of nivolumab. Brentuximab vedotin exposure varied, and every patient relapsed after autologous stem cell transplantation. Complete response, partial response or progressive disease was recorded as best response. Of note for this clone: The antigen is undetermined.

The source of this sequence is a human donor with classical Hodgkin lymphoma. The chain employs TRBV7-9 and TRBJ2-5, with D possibly being TRBD1 (5 bases). The specimen comprised peripheral blood mononuclear cells (PBMCs), sampled before the fourth cycle of nivolumab. The CDR3 loop reads CASSFGALETQYF. The CDR3 nucleotides read TGTGCCAGCAGCTTTGGGGCGTTGGAGACCCAGTACTTC.